The sequence of this TCR beta chain was determined in a study of T cells in Graves' hyperthyroidism and ophthalmopathy. Study in general: Peripheral blood was obtained at initial diagnosis, preceding any treatment. Findings and limits, study-wide: Ophthalmopathy, as predicted by the model, came a median approximately 5.9 months after the prediction.

Diagnosis of hyperthyroidism was new in patients aged 18 to 65, and its duration was under 2 months. Fresh peripheral blood, roughly 9.6 ml, was the source of the PBMCs. There are many counts of this clonotype. Its target is not known. RNA transcripts served as the template for amplifying TCR beta CDR3 regions. A first-round RT-PCR of the TCR CDR3 used the HTBI primer set. TCRdb re-derived calls from the multiplex PCR reads in MiXCR, one entry per CDR3 protein. The data show 300,000 to 450,000 distinct CDR3 sequences, less than 15% seen once. V lost 8 bases and J lost 4; bases outside the gene matches: 8. CDR1 and CDR2 (germline): MNHNS, SASEGT. The CDR3 extends over 14 amino acids.

The sample consisted of blood. This receptor was obtained from a woman aged 18-30 years with Graves' hyperthyroidism. The chain recombines TRBV6-1 with TRBJ2-1; TRBD1 agrees at 7 bases. As DNA, the CDR3 is TGTGCCAGCGCCCGGGACAGCTTGTACAATGAGCAGTTCTTC. Protein: CASARDSLYNEQFF.